The text below deals with one TCR beta chain. The study ran its PCR with 60 Vbeta and 13 Jbeta primers. Clones were read by immunoSEQ multiplex PCR, and TCRdb kept only the in-frame ones, dropping some. The table has about 110,000 clones, 65% to 75% seen once. In nominal health when sampled, donors likely had unrecorded immune exposures nonetheless. This sample is drawn from a study of cytomegalovirus exposure and HLA in healthy donors. Looking at the study overall: Samples from HLA-typed donors yielded about 85 million unique TCRs in an early data release.

Sequencing was performed on PBMCs. The clonotype originates from a man aged 25-45 years in good health and CMV-seropositive.

The CDR3 loop is CASSATGEGSPLHF. The CDR3 nucleotides are TGTGCCAGCAGCGCTACAGGGGAAGGTTCACCCCTCCACTTT. V and J are TRBV7-3 and TRBJ1-6; 7 bases map to TRBD1. Per the germline V gene, CDR1 is SGHTA and CDR2 is FQGTGA. V shed 5 bases and J 9 bases; nucleotides not matched to a gene: 7. The CDR3 has 14 amino acids.